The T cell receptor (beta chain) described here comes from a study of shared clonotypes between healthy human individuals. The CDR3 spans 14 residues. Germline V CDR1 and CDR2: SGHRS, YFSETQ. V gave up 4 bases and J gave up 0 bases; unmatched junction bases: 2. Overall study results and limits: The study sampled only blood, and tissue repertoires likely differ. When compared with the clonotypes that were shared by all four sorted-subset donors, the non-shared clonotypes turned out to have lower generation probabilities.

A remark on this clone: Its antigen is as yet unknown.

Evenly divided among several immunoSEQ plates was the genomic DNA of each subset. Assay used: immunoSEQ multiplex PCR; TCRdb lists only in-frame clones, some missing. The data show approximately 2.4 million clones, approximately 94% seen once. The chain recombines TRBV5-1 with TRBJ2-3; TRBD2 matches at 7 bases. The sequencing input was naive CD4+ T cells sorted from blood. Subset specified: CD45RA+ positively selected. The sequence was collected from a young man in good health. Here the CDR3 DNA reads TGCGCCAGCAGCGGCGGGAGAAGCACAGATACGCAGTATTTT. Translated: CASSGGRSTDTQYF.